The entry that follows covers one TCR beta chain sequence. This clonotype was found once. Its antigen specificity is not known. The record has no base qualities; no much larger clone is one base away. A single read offers scant evidence. The data were taken from a study of immune aging and cytomegalovirus after organ transplant (dated by TCRdb to the early 2020s). Background on the whole study: All transplant recipients received three-drug immunosuppression with prednisone, tacrolimus, and mycophenolate.

Library method: single-cell sequencing. These reads were obtained on an Illumina NovaSeq 6000. The BD Rhapsody Targeted mRNA and AbSeq Reagent Kit was used in a microwell format for cell capture and library preparation. Libraries covered TCR, sample tags, AbSeq, and targeted mRNA from the Human T-Cell Expression Panel plus custom TOX and TOX2 primers. Libraries were sequenced on an Illumina NovaSeq. In the source study's methods: The analysis covered 10468 cells in total, of which about 7,000 were CD8 T cells and some 4,000 were CD8 T cells with an identifiable TCR CDR3. On the Seven Bridges Genomics platform, raw data were run through the BD Rhapsody Targeted Analysis Pipeline with V(D)J processing. Quality control, Sample Tag demultiplexing with Lex-BDSMK, clone identification with VDJ Explorer, and Seurat clustering were all done in SeqGeq 1.6.0. Clones making up <1% of CD8 T cells were classified as non-expanded, and clones making up >2.5% of the sample were classified as clonal expansions. TCRdb redid the processing of the public reads, applying fastp at Q25 and MiXCR, and retained in-frame beta chains. Each CDR3 protein gets just one entry, which takes the most common genes and DNA from the rows behind it. TCRdb's processing, not the study's, gives the V and J calls here. In this sample the table shows approximately 22,000 distinct CDR3 sequences, just over 35% of which occur a single time. The ten largest account for about 25% of the sample.

Broad study findings and their caveats: CD57 was not measured in the sequencing data, so a conservative gene-based aging definition was used instead. Large clones contained a bigger proportion of TEMRA cells, and over time the seven largest clones (more than 1,700 cells) picked up aged and TEMRA cells and lost TCM cells. Aged-phenotype cells increased post-transplant regardless of clone size, earlier in large clones (days 200-264) than small clones, following viremia.

Reading the label with the study, this specimen's time point is: five sample-tagged time points from pre-transplant (day -1) to day 368 post-transplant, pooled. Thawed PBMC were stimulated with a CMV IE-1 overlapping peptide library for over ten hours, with no transport inhibitors added. Thawed cells were rested overnight and then stimulated in R10 medium with CD28/CD49d costimulation. The IE-1 peptide library was made up of 15-amino-acid peptides with 11-amino-acid overlaps. Samples from each time point were barcoded using BD Single-Cell Multiplexing Kit Sample Tags, then pooled and stained with oligo-conjugated anti-CD45RA and sorting antibodies. A BD FACSAria III was used to sort CMV-responsive CD8+CD137+ and CD4+CD154+ T cells at 4-way purity. Blood samples were drawn into EDTA vacutainers and processed by Ficoll gradient within 1-24 hours. Here the sequenced sample was CMV peptide-activated CD4+ and CD8+ T cells sorted from blood, taken at five time points, pooled. The sample's cell subset or site label, decoded: sorted CD8+CD137+ and CD4+CD154+ T cells after more than 9 h CMV IE-1 peptide stimulation. This receptor was obtained from a female donor who had a heart transplant and CMV viremia.

The CDR3 in this case is CASSTTSGSSDNEQFF. The DNA is as follows: TGTGCCAGCAGTACGACTAGCGGGAGCTCAGACAATGAGCAGTTCTTC. The chain employs TRBV25-1 and TRBJ2-1, with 12 central nucleotides matching TRBD2. The CDR1 and CDR2 encoded by the germline V gene are MGHDK and SYGVNS. The CDR3 starts with the cysteine, ends with the phenylalanine, and has 16 residues. Solely the CDR3 DNA is kept, with 48 bases framed from the first base. The V end gives up 5 bases and the J end 5 bases, leaving 7 bases in the junction not matched to a gene.